This is a list of T cell receptor beta chains from one sample in a study of monozygotic twins with cystic fibrosis. Sequencing used immunoSEQ multiplex PCR; TCRdb keeps in-frame clones, though not all of them. The sample lists roughly 26,000 clones, 90% occurring once. What was sequenced was blood. These receptors were collected from a girl aged 2 to 10 with cystic fibrosis. The CDR3 runs from the conserved cysteine through the conserved F or W.

>TRBJ2-5|TRBV29-1
CSVEDAGGGLYF
>TRBJ2-7|TRBV20-1
CSARKDYEQYF
>TRBJ2-2|TRBV6-1
CASRRGKTGELFF
>TRBJ2-1|TRBV6-5
CASSPDRGPINEQFF
>TRBJ2-3|TRBV7-8
CASSSGPAVDTQYF
>TRBJ1-5|TRBV30
CALGQDLNSNQPQHF
>TRBJ2-7|TRBV7-8
CASSPGTRGQYF
>TRBJ1-3|TRBV15
CATSRAADSSGNTIYF
>TRBJ1-2|TRBV7-2
CASSLITEATF
>TRBJ2-3|TRBV9
CASSVSNGTSVITDTQYF
>TRBJ1-2|TRBV20-1
CWTRNYGYTF
>TRBJ2-3|TRBV9
CASSVVAGAGTDTQYF
>TRBJ1-5|TRBV30
CASSTGATLGGNQPQHF
>TRBJ2-7|TRBV14
CASSQDRATNYEQYF
>TRBJ1-1|TRBV5-1
CASRLHRVGTEAFF
>TRBJ2-3|TRBV5-1
CASRKQRGVSTDTQYF
>TRBJ2-1|TRBV2
CASSVVTYNEQFF
>TRBJ1-2|TRBV19
CASSICGGYGYTF
>TRBJ2-1|TRBV19
CASSMPGGGAINEQFF
>TRBJ1-5|TRBV12-5
CASGRGQGIQPQHF
>TRBJ1-1|TRBV5-6
CASSFPGNTEAFF
>TRBJ1-2|TRBV29-1
CSVESAGTYYGYTF
>TRBJ1-6|TRBV7-9
CASSLAGDNSPLHF
>TRBJ1-4|TRBV25-1
CASRTQGFGEKLFF
>TRBJ1-2|TRBV5-1
CASSLGTAGGGYTF
>TRBJ1-4|TRBV4-1
CASSQTGQQHEKLFF
>TRBJ1-1|TRBV6-1
CASSEAGRGPEAFF
>TRBJ2-2|TRBV30
CAWSVAGGGGELFF
>TRBJ1-3|TRBV5-6
CASSLGRDISGNTIYF
>TRBJ2-1|TRBV5-8
CASDRPRSYNEQFF
>TRBJ2-5|TRBV6-5
CASMNGGRQETQYF
>TRBJ1-5|TRBV6-7
CASSPRDRGSQPQHF